Given below is one T cell receptor (beta chain) in context. Its antigen remains unknown. This record comes from a study of T cell repertoires in cytomegalovirus infection. Turning to the study itself: In public TCR beta signatures, there were indications of both CMV infection and matching HLA type. General study results and limits: Public TCR beta family frequency separated CMV-and-HLA carriers, including in an independent cohort.

There are 12 residues in the CDR3. The germline gives CDR1 DFQATT, CDR2 SNEGSKA (reference sequence). Trimming took 4 bases from V and 7 from J, leaving 13 bases between them. MiXCR, run by TCRdb on the reads, gives a single entry per CDR3 protein. The profile shows roughly 150,000 distinct CDR3 sequences, about a quarter of them singletons. This chain joins TRBV20-1 and TRBJ1-1; D gene uncertain. The receptor comes from a human donor in good health (CMV status not recorded). Some clones in this sample may be carry-over from other donors' samples. Specimen: PBMCs. The CDR3 coding sequence is TGCAGTGCTACACTAGACTCCTATGAAGCTTTCTTT. It codes for CSATLDSYEAFF.